A selection of T cell receptor beta chains follows, all from one sample in a study of cytomegalovirus exposure and HLA in healthy donors. Profiled with immunoSEQ multiplex PCR; TCRdb holds only in-frame clones, not every one. The top ten clones hold about 13% of a sample with approximately 180,000 clones, around four fifths of them seen once. Sequencing was carried out using PBMCs. The receptor set was obtained from a woman aged 50 to 65 in good health and CMV-seropositive. Each CDR3 is given with its conserved first and last residue. Fields, in order: V gene, D gene, J gene, clone size, CDR3 DNA, CDR3 protein. A D gene is named only where the DNA matches it firmly. For some rows the clone size is stated as once, few or many, or as a class when expanded; others skip it.

TRBV5-6	TRBD2	TRBJ2-3	.	TGTGCCAGCAGCTGGACTAGTGAAAATACGCAGTATTTT	CASSWTSENTQYF
TRBV7-9	TRBD1	TRBJ2-5	few	TGTGCCAGCAGCCCGGGACAGCCCCAAGAGACCCAGTACTTC	CASSPGQPQETQYF
TRBV10-1	TRBD1	TRBJ1-4	once	TGCGCCAGCAGGAATGAGACAGGGGGCCTCGAGACCCCCCTCGCGCCTAATGAAAAACTGTTTTTT	CASRNETGGLETPLAPNEKLFF
TRBV6-4	.	TRBJ2-1	.	TGTGCCAGCAGTGATTCCTCACAGGGCCTCAATGAGCAGTTCTTC	CASSDSSQGLNEQFF
TRBV9	.	TRBJ1-2	.	TGTGCCAGCAGCGTAGGGACACCACTTGCCAACTATGGCTACACCTTC	CASSVGTPLANYGYTF
TRBV2	.	TRBJ2-1	.	TGTGCCAGCTTGTACTACAATGAGCAGTTCTTC	CASLYYNEQFF
TRBV25-1	.	TRBJ1-2	.	TGTGCCAGCAGTGCCAGGGCTCTCGGCTACACCTTC	CASSARALGYTF
TRBV6-1	.	TRBJ2-7	.	TGTGCCAGCAGTGAAACTCGATCACTAAACGAGCAGTACTTC	CASSETRSLNEQYF
TRBV6-1	.	TRBJ1-5	.	TGTGCCAGCAGTTTCAGGGGAAGCAATCAGCCCCAGCATTTT	CASSFRGSNQPQHF
TRBV27	.	TRBJ1-6	once	TGTGCCAGTGAGGAGGGGTACGACTATAATTCACCCCTCCACTTT	CASEEGYDYNSPLHF
TRBV20-1	.	TRBJ1-4	.	TGCAGTGCTAGAGATGAGGCAAAACTGTTTTTT	CSARDEAKLFF
TRBV2	.	TRBJ1-5	once	TGTGCCAGCAGCCGTGCCGGGAGATATCAGCCCCAGCATTTT	CASSRAGRYQPQHF
TRBV30	.	TRBJ2-2	.	TGTGCCTGGAGCGGGGGGCCCGGGGAGCTGTTTTTT	CAWSGGPGELFF
TRBV4-1	TRBD2	TRBJ2-3	.	TGCGCCAGCAGCCAAGACCCAGCGGGGAACACAGATACGCAGTATTTT	CASSQDPAGNTDTQYF
TRBV6-5	.	TRBJ2-7	.	TGTGCCAACAGTTATACAGCCTCCTACGAGCAGTACTTC	CANSYTASYEQYF
TRBV5-4	TRBD1	TRBJ2-5	.	TGTGCCAGCAGTTTCCAGGGGGCGGAGACCCAGTACTTC	CASSFQGAETQYF
TRBV29-1	TRBD1	TRBJ1-2	.	TGCAGTTTCGCCAAACCGGGACAGGGGGCGCAGTATGGCTACACCTTC	CSFAKPGQGAQYGYTF
TRBV5-5	.	TRBJ1-5	.	TGTGCCAGCAGCTCGAGGGAGAGCAATCAGCCCCAGCATTTT	CASSSRESNQPQHF
TRBV29-1	.	TRBJ2-3	few	TGCAGCGTTAACAGGGTTTCTGCTGGCACAGATACGCAGTATTTT	CSVNRVSAGTDTQYF
TRBV6-5	.	TRBJ1-1	.	TGTGCCAGCGGAGATAAGGCGAACACTGAAGCTTTCTTT	CASGDKANTEAFF
TRBV7-2	.	TRBJ2-4	.	TGTGCCAGCAGCTTAGGAACAGGGAGGGTCGGCAAAAACATTCAGTACTTC	CASSLGTGRVGKNIQYF
TRBV12-5	TRBD1	TRBJ1-1	.	TGTGCTAGTGGTTTGGGTCGACTGGGACAGCACCTTCCACGGACTGAAGCTTTCTTT	CASGLGRLGQHLPRTEAFF
TRBV11-2	.	TRBJ1-6	once	TGTGCCAGCAGCTTAGAGCAGGGGACGACCTATAATTCACCCCTCCACTTT	CASSLEQGTTYNSPLHF
TRBV4-1	TRBD2	TRBJ2-1	.	TGCGCCAGCAGCCAAGGCCGGGGGGGCTCCTACAATGAGCAGTTCTTC	CASSQGRGGSYNEQFF
TRBV5-1	.	TRBJ2-3	.	TGCGCCAGCAGCTTGCGACTAGTGACTAGCACAGATACGCAGTATTTT	CASSLRLVTSTDTQYF
TRBV5-1	TRBD1	TRBJ2-1	.	TGCGCCAGCAGCTTGGCTTCGGGACAGGCTTACAATGAGCAGTTCTTC	CASSLASGQAYNEQFF
TRBV11-1	TRBD2	TRBJ2-7	.	TGTGCCAGCAGCTTACAGCGGGGGCTGGGGGAGCAGTACTTC	CASSLQRGLGEQYF
TRBV5-1	.	TRBJ1-5	few	TGCGCCAGCAGCCTAGGACAAAGCAATCAGCCCCAGCATTTT	CASSLGQSNQPQHF
TRBV18	TRBD1	TRBJ1-6	.	TGTGCCAGCTCACCGTCGGGACAGCCAAGCTCCTATAATTCACCCCTCCACTTT	CASSPSGQPSSYNSPLHF
TRBV7-9	.	TRBJ2-7	.	TGTGCCAGCAGCCCTCAGATATACTCCTACGAGCAGTACTTC	CASSPQIYSYEQYF
TRBV4-1	.	TRBJ1-1	.	TGCGCCAGCAGCCAAATGGACAGAAAATTTGAAGCTTTCTTT	CASSQMDRKFEAFF
TRBV19	.	TRBJ2-7	.	TGTGCCACTAAGGACATCGCCTACGAGCAGTACTTC	CATKDIAYEQYF
TRBV30	.	TRBJ2-7	.	TGTGCCTGGAGCGATCAGGGCTACGAGCAGTACTTC	CAWSDQGYEQYF
TRBV2	.	TRBJ2-1	.	TGTGCCAACACCGGGACACCATCCTACAATGAGCAGTTCTTC	CANTGTPSYNEQFF
TRBV11-2	.	TRBJ1-1	.	TGTGCCAGCAGCTTAGTGGCCCTCATGAACACTGAAGCTTTCTTT	CASSLVALMNTEAFF
TRBV29-1	TRBD1	TRBJ1-1	.	TGCAGCGTCGTTACAGGGGGAGGGAGCACTGAAGCTTTCTTT	CSVVTGGGSTEAFF
TRBV5-1	.	TRBJ2-3	.	TGCGCCAGCAGCTTGGATAGCCGTTCGTCATCGCAGTATTTT	CASSLDSRSSSQYF
TRBV7-8	.	TRBJ1-6	.	TGTGCCAGCAGCTCTGCGGGCCCAGGGGCACCCCTCCACTTT	CASSSAGPGAPLHF
TRBV21-1	.	TRBJ1-2	once	TGTGCCAGCAGCGAGATTGGACAGCCAAGTGATGGCTACACCTTC	CASSEIGQPSDGYTF
TRBV9	.	TRBJ1-6	.	TGTGCCAGCAGCTTAACCCTCACGGGGCCCCTCCACTTT	CASSLTLTGPLHF
TRBV19	.	TRBJ2-2	.	TGTGCCAGTCGTCCCACAGGGACGGGCACCGGGGAGCTGTTTTTT	CASRPTGTGTGELFF
TRBV19	TRBD2	TRBJ2-3	once	TGTGCCAGTAGTTCAAGGACTAGCTTCACAGATACGCAGTATTTT	CASSSRTSFTDTQYF
TRBV19	TRBD1	TRBJ1-4	.	TGTGCCAGTACCATACAGGGGCTAGGCGAAAAACTGTTTTTT	CASTIQGLGEKLFF
TRBV18	.	TRBJ1-1	.	TGTGCCAGCCGCAGTACTGAAGCTTTCTTT	CASRSTEAFF
TRBV9	TRBD2	TRBJ2-1	.	TGTGCCAGCAGCGTAGAATGGACTAGCTACAATGAGCAGTTCTTC	CASSVEWTSYNEQFF
TRBV7-8	.	TRBJ2-1	.	TGTGCCAGCAGCAATGACAGGTACAATGAGCAGTTCTTC	CASSNDRYNEQFF
TRBV15	.	TRBJ2-5	few	TGTGCCACCACCTACGGGCGGGTGGAGACCCAGTACTTC	CATTYGRVETQYF
TRBV5-1	.	TRBJ1-3	once	TGCGCCAGCGGGGGGACGGAAGGAAACACCATATATTTT	CASGGTEGNTIYF